This T cell receptor beta chain is drawn from a study of Ad26.COV2.S vaccination and SARS-CoV-2 variants (dated by TCRdb to the early 2020s). Regarding the research as a whole: Donors in the vaccine arm were drawn from COV1001, a multicentre, randomized, double-blind, placebo-controlled phase I-IIa trial testing Ad26.COV2.S in healthy adults. Ad26.COV2.S was administered intramuscularly at 5 x 10^10 or 1 x 10^11 viral particles, either as a single shot or as two shots given 56 days apart. The specificity and breadth of SARS-CoV-2-reactive T cell receptors after Ad26.COV2.S vaccination were assessed by TCRbeta repertoire sequencing. A total of around 32 samples were included in the TCR-sequenced set, comprising 19 Ad26.COV2.S vaccine recipients, 5 placebo recipients and 8 SARS-CoV-2 convalescent individuals. Trial participants were randomized into five groups of five, in which low-dose or high-dose Ad26.COV2.S was given once or twice, or placebo was given on both occasions. Blinding of investigators to trial group allocation was maintained during experiments and outcome assessment. Summary of the overall study and its limitations: The authors noted that the TCR breadth and depth analyses may have underestimated total T cell responses. Compared with placebo recipients, Ad26.COV2.S recipients showed higher spike-specific TCR breadth (P = 0.0014). Vaccine and placebo recipients had similar non-spike TCR breadth, a finding consistent with the vaccine containing only spike. After vaccination, substantial breadth of spike-specific CD8+ and CD4+ T cell responses was reported. The study was not powered for comparison of responses between vaccine doses or regimens.

In this sample, this clone turned up once. What antigen it recognizes has not been identified. Base quality data are lacking; no much larger clone is found one base away. TCRbeta CDR3 regions were sequenced with the immunoSEQ Assay. After extraction, genomic DNA underwent amplification by bias-controlled multiplex PCR, followed by high-throughput sequencing. The authors' pipeline ran thus. To quantify the absolute abundance of every unique TCRbeta CDR3 region, sequences were collapsed and filtered. T cell fraction was estimated by normalizing TCRbeta template counts to usable DNA, with usable DNA measured through amplification of reference genes found in all nucleated cells. Repertoire TCRs were annotated as SARS-CoV-2-specific by exact matching of V gene, CDR3 amino acid sequence and J gene to a known reactive TCR set. The reference SARS-CoV-2 TCR set was obtained from MIRA and was filtered for enrichment in COVID-19-positive ImmuneCODE repertoires, whereby public or cross-reactive TCRs were removed. Using the MIRA antigens, annotated TCRs were further analysed by specific ORF or by position within an ORF. Depth was the summed frequency of annotated unique rearrangements, while breadth was defined as annotated unique rearrangements over total unique productive rearrangements. Two-sided Wilcoxon rank-sum tests were used to compare TCR breadth between groups. TCRdb retrieved this table from immuneACCESS and kept in-frame rearrangements only. Not all clones are present; in checked studies, unresolved V genes account for under half, and no reason is known for the remainder. That table gives V, J and clone size, and the DNA gave D and trimming. This sample is represented by roughly 400,000 clones; 90% of them were singletons. The top ten constitute about 4.4% of the sample.

Trimming at the junction amounts to 8 bases on V and 2 bases on J, and the germline ends lie 20 bases apart. Counted from cysteine to phenylalanine, this CDR3 has 16 amino acids. This entry keeps only the CDR3 DNA: 48 bases, framed from base 1. CDR1 and CDR2, looked up from the germline V gene, are SNHLY and FYNNEI. In light of the paper, this sample's treatment or condition label describes: 19 received Ad26.COV2.S at low or high dose, single or two shots; about 5 received placebo; per-sample allocation not given. For vaccine and placebo recipients, the sequenced repertoires came from samples collected on day 63 after the first injection. In Cohort 1b, 25 to 30 adults aged 18-55 years were enrolled at a single site in Boston, USA, between 29 July and 7 August 2020. As a vaccine, Ad26.COV2.S was a replication-incompetent adenovirus type 26 vector that expressed a prefusion-stabilized SARS-CoV-2 spike protein derived from the original Wuhan strain.

The receptor was derived from a person between 18 and 65 years old who received the Ad26.COV2.S COVID-19 vaccine or a placebo. The chain links TRBV2 with TRBJ2-3, with TRBD2 as a weak D call on 7 bases. The specimen comprised peripheral blood, sampled in a trial of Ad26.COV2.S vaccine versus placebo. For the CDR3, the sequence is CASLYGGPKYTDTQYF. The DNA sequence is TGTGCCAGCCTGTACGGGGGGCCGAAGTACACAGATACGCAGTATTTT.